This TCR beta chain originates from a study of blood T cell repertoires in COVID-19. The table came from immunoSEQ multiplex PCR; TCRdb's copy has only in-frame clones and leaves some out. The top ten clones hold 10% to 14% of a sample with 200,000 to 250,000 clones, 87% of them seen once. The CDR3 consists of 17 residues. V lost 1 base, J lost 0 bases, and 14 bases lay in between. Germline V gene lookup returns CDR1 LGHNT and CDR2 FRNRAP. Sequencing was done on a sample of PBMCs or T cells enriched from blood (not recorded which). This TCR was recovered from a man aged 25-45 years who had recovered from COVID-19. The V and J genes are TRBV12-5 and TRBJ2-3; D is unclear. The CDR3 DNA reads TGTGCTAGTGGTTTGGCCGTCGTTCAGTCTAGCACAGATACGCAGTATTTT. It yields the protein CASGLAVVQSSTDTQYF.